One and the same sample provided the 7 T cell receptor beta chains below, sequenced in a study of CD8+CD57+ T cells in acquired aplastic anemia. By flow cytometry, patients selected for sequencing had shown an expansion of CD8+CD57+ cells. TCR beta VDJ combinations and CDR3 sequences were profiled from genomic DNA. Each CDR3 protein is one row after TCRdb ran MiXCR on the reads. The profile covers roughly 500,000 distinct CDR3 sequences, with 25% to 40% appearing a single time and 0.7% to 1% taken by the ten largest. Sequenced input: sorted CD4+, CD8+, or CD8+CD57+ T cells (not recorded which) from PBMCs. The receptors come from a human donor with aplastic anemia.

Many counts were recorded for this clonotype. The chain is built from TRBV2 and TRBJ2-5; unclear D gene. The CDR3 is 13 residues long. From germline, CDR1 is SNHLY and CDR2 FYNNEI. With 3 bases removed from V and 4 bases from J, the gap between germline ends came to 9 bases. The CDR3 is CASSEGPRETQYF. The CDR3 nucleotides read TGTGCCAGCAGTGAGGGCCCGCGAGAGACCCAGTACTTC.

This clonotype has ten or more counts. The CDR3 nucleotides read TGCAGTGCTAGGATTCCAGGGGCTGGAAACACCATATATTTT. Its protein is CSARIPGAGNTIYF. The chain carries TRBV20-1 and TRBJ1-3; possibly TRBD1 for D (6 bases). In germline, CDR1 is DFQATT, CDR2 SNEGSKA (reference sequence). This CDR3 is 14 amino acids long. Trimming shortened V by 3 bases and J by 2 bases, and 11 bases separated the two germline ends.

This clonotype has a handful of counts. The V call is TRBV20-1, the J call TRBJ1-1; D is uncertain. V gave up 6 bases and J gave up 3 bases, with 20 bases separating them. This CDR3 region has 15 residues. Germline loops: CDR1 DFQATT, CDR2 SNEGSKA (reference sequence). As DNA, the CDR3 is TGCAGTGCCCGGCCCCAACAGAGTCCTTACACTGAAGCTTTCTTT. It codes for CSARPQQSPYTEAFF.

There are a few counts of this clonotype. The CDR3 nucleotides read TGTGCCATCACTGGGACAGGGTATCCACCCCTCCACTTT. It specifies CAITGTGYPPLHF. The chain uses TRBV10-3 and TRBJ1-6, with 9 bases that match TRBD1. The germline gives CDR1 ENHRY, CDR2 SYGVKD. CDR3 size: 13 residues. The ends lost 7 bases at V and 11 bases at J; junction bases unmatched: 6.

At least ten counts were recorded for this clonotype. The CDR3 nucleotides are TGTGCCAGCAGCTTAACGGCGGCCAGAGATACGCAGTATTTT. Amino acid sequence: CASSLTAARDTQYF. The rearrangement joins TRBV7-3 to TRBJ2-3; the D is unclear. Germline CDR1 is SGHTA and CDR2 is FQGTGA. The CDR3 is 14 amino acids. The V gene lost 0 bases and the J gene lost 5 bases, with 9 bases spanning the gap. Combining the CDR3 with reference TRBV7-3 and TRBJ2-3 gives the whole variable domain GAGVSQTPSNKVTEKGKYVELRCDPISGHTALYWYRQSLGQGPEFLIYFQGTGAADDSGLPNDRFFAVRPEGSVSTLKIQRTERGDSAVYLCASSLTAARDTQYFGPGTRLTVL.

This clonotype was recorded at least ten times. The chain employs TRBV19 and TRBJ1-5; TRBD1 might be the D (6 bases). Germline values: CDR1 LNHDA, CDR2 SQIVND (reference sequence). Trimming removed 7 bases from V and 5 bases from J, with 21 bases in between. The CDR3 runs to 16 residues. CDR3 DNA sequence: TGTGCCAGTACCCCAAGGGGGGGGCAGTTAGATCAGCCCCAGCATTTT. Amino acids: CASTPRGGQLDQPQHF.

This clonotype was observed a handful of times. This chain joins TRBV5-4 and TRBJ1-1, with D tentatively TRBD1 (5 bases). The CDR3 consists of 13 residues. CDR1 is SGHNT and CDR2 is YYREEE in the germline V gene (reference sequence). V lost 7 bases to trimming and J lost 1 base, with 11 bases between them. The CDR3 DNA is TGTGCCAGCTTGGAGGGGAGGAACACTGAAGCTTTCTTT. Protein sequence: CASLEGRNTEAFF.